This T cell receptor (beta chain) comes out of a study of beta chain features in type 1 diabetes. Study details: Patients did not differ from healthy donors in age, gender or cell yield. The samples had roughly 110 million sorted cells examined in all.

Study-wide results and limits: The study found moderately but significantly shorter TCRB CDR3s in all four CD4+ subsets of Type 1 diabetes patients. Junctions at VDJ sites from type 1 diabetes patients had fewer insertions and more deletions.

Turning to this clone: Its antigen is unknown.

The collection from each donor was one heparinised blood draw averaging around 0.11 L. The authors reverse transcribed all of the isolated RNA, so sequencing captured expressed TCRB transcripts. Method: immunoSEQ multiplex PCR; TCRdb's copy keeps in-frame clones and lacks some. The sample shows around 130,000 clones, roughly 15% of them seen only once. Trimming took off 0 bases at V and 5 bases at J, with 7 bases between the two ends. From germline, CDR1 is SGHAT and CDR2 FQDESV (reference sequence). The CDR3 consists of 13 residues. The sample comprised central memory CD4+ T cells from blood. The TCR originated in a man aged 25 to 40 with type 1 diabetes. The V call is TRBV11-1, the J call TRBJ1-1; no clear D. CDR3 coding DNA: TGTGCCAGCAGCTTAGCGGAGGGAACTGAAGCTTTCTTT. Its protein is CASSLAEGTEAFF. Full variable domain (rest looked up from reference TRBV11-1 and TRBJ1-1): EAEVAQSPRYKITEKSQAVAFWCDPISGHATLYWYRQILGQGPELLVQFQDESVVDDSQLPKDRFSAERLKGVDSTLKIQPAELGDSAMYLCASSLAEGTEAFFGQGTRLTVV.